These T cell receptor beta chains were read from a single sample in a study of CD8+ T cells in alopecia areata. The repertoire was sequenced with immunoSEQ multiplex PCR; TCRdb's copy has only in-frame clones and lacks some. The sample contains tens of thousands of clones, approximately 64% of which appear only once. The sample was CD8+ T cells sorted from blood, taken at week 0. All receptors come from a human donor with alopecia areata. The conserved cysteine and the conserved F or W are not part of the CDR3 here.

V gene	J gene	CDR3 protein
TRBV29-1	TRBJ2-7	SVETAYEQY
TRBV4-1	TRBJ2-1	ASSQPGTNPYNEQF
TRBV29-1	TRBJ2-5	SVEEADLGGRETQY
TRBV7-6	TRBJ1-5	ASSPQGAQPQH
TRBV9	TRBJ2-7	ASNLGQAGDEQY
TRBV7-2	TRBJ2-7	ASSPLSRASYEQY
TRBV11-2	TRBJ2-5	ASSLDTGERETQY
TRBV9	TRBJ2-1	ASSVGAWGASGHEQF
TRBV23-1	TRBJ2-7	ASSSVGLAGVHEQY
TRBV5-6	TRBJ1-1	ASSLGGGGAF
TRBV30	TRBJ2-7	AWSSRRVEQY
TRBV4-1	TRBJ2-5	ASSQEGSGETQY
TRBV7-2	TRBJ2-3	ASSFPHSGSSTDTQY
TRBV19	TRBJ2-1	ASVRGNEQF
TRBV4-1	TRBJ1-3	ASSQASGNTIY
TRBV29-1	TRBJ2-7	SVEVRYEQY
TRBV30	TRBJ2-7	AWSLAGIGEQY
TRBV10-3	TRBJ1-5	AISGQGNQPQH
TRBV30	TRBJ2-3	AWSVGTSTDTQY
TRBV23-1	TRBJ2-1	ASSQSDRVSYNEQF
TRBV29-1	TRBJ2-7	SAVGGLGEQY
TRBV14	TRBJ1-5	ASSLSGRRERQPQH
TRBV2	TRBJ2-5	ASSDPSGFQETQY
TRBV19	TRBJ2-1	ASGTRGTYNEQF
TRBV15	TRBJ2-7	ATSSSGPLYEQY
TRBV7-2	TRBJ2-1	ASSFQGSGFEQF
TRBV11-2	TRBJ2-3	ASSDGTSGRGDTQY
TRBV29-1	TRBJ1-2	SVEDLIDSPANYGYT
TRBV27	TRBJ2-1	ASSPLSPRDYYNEQF
TRBV27	TRBJ2-1	ASSLDNEQF
TRBV6-5	TRBJ2-6	ASSWGFGANVLT
TRBV7-2	TRBJ2-3	ASSLVTSTDTQY
TRBV4-1	TRBJ2-6	ASSQGGLGANVLT
TRBV7-6	TRBJ2-7	ASSFGTGSYEQY
TRBV11-2	TRBJ2-7	ASSSKLGLAGGNEQY
TRBV25-1	TRBJ2-7	ASSGTSGYYEQY
TRBV27	TRBJ2-3	ASSFYGSLTDTQY
TRBV5-1	TRBJ2-3	ASSPRQGNTDTQY
TRBV11-1	TRBJ2-4	ASSSTSGGRGAKNIQY
TRBV29-1	TRBJ1-2	SVVPGPGYT
TRBV7-2	TRBJ1-4	ASSSTGTGSEKLF
TRBV27	TRBJ2-7	ASRGLYEQY
TRBV30	TRBJ2-7	AWSIGFIQYDEQY
TRBV5-1	TRBJ2-7	ASSQGAVYEQY
TRBV28	TRBJ1-1	ASSSRNLNTEAF
TRBV25-1	TRBJ2-7	ATNSGFSGSEQY
TRBV6-6	TRBJ2-3	ASSYTGEAADTQY
TRBV7-9	TRBJ1-1	ASSLDRAREAF
TRBV29-1	TRBJ2-1	SVDGGWRF
TRBV30	TRBJ2-7	AWSSSYDLYEQY
TRBV29-1	TRBJ2-1	SARGHTNSNEQF
TRBV9	TRBJ2-5	ASSADFGQGPETQY
TRBV7-2	TRBJ2-7	ASSLYWSIEQY
TRBV4-2	TRBJ2-7	ASSRGQGTYEQY
TRBV29-1	TRBJ2-7	SVEESRDNEQY
TRBV7-2	TRBJ2-1	ASSPRASGQKYNEQF
TRBV5-1	TRBJ2-1	ASSLDFPYNEQF
TRBV6-5	TRBJ2-1	ASSYGTNYNEQF